This T cell receptor (beta chain) was sequenced for a study of OX40 agonist ivuxolimab in advanced cancers. Study as a whole: Partial responses, seen in three patients, involved one hepatocellular carcinoma and two cutaneous melanomas.

This CDR3 comprises 15 residues. Germline values: CDR1 SGHNT, CDR2 YENEEA. The V end was cut by 3 bases, the J end by 0 bases, with 12 bases between. This table comes from immunoSEQ multiplex PCR, and its TCRdb copy is limited to in-frame clones, with some not included. The data show 70,000 to 85,000 clones, approximately 93% seen once. Sequenced here: CD4+ or CD8+ T cells sorted from blood, sampled in a trial of the OX40 agonist ivuxolimab. The chain uses TRBV11-3 and TRBJ2-7; D not certain. The TCR was taken from an adult with an advanced solid tumor such as melanoma, head and neck, liver or kidney cancer. The CDR3 region is CASSFSRVPSYEQYF. DNA of the CDR3: TGTGCCAGCAGCTTTTCCCGGGTCCCCTCCTACGAGCAGTACTTC. Variable domain in full (rest from reference TRBV11-3 and TRBJ2-7): EAGVVQSPRYKIIEKKQPVAFWCNPISGHNTLYWYLQNLGQGPELLIRYENEEAVDDSQLPKDRFSAERLKGVDSTLKIQPAELGDSAVYLCASSFSRVPSYEQYFGPGTRLTVT.